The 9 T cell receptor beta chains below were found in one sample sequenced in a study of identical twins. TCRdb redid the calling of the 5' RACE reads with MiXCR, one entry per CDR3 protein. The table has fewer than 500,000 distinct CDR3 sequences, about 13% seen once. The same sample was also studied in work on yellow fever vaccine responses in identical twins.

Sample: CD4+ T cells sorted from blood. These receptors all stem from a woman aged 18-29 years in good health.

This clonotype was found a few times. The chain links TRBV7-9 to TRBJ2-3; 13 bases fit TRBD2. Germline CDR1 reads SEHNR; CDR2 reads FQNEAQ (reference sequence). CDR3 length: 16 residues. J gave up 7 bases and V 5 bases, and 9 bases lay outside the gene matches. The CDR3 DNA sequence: TGTGCCAGCAGCACCTGGACTAGCGGGAGCTTAAATACGCAGTATTTT. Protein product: CASSTWTSGSLNTQYF.

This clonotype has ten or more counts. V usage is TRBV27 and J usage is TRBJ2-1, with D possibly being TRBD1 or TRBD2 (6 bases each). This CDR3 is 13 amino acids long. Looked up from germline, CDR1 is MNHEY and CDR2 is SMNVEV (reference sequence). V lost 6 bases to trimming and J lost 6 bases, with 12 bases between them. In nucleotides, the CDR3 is TGTGCCAGCAGGGTACAGGGACTCAATGAGCAGTTCTTC. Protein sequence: CASRVQGLNEQFF.

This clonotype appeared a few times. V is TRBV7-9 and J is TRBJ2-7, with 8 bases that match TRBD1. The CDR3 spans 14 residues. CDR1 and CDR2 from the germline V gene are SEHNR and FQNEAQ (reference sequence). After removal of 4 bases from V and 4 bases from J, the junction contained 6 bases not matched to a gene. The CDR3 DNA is TGTGCCAGCAGCTCCGTCAGGGGGCAGTACGAGCAGTACTTC. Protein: CASSSVRGQYEQYF.

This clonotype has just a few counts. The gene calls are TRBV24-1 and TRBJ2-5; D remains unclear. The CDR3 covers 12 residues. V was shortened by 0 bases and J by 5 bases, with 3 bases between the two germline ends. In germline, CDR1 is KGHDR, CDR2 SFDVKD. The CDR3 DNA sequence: TGTGCCACCAGTGATTTGGTGGAGACCCAGTACTTC. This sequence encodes CATSDLVETQYF.

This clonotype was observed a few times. The CDR3 sequence: CASSPRLALDGTDTQYF. As DNA, the CDR3 is TGCGCCAGCAGCCCCAGACTAGCCTTGGATGGCACAGATACGCAGTATTTT. V usage is TRBV4-3 and J usage is TRBJ2-3, with TRBD2 matching over 7 bases. The CDR3 totals 17 residues. Germline V CDR1 and CDR2: LGHNA, YSLEER. The J segment lost 1 base and the V segment lost 4 bases, leaving 11 bases of the junction unmatched.

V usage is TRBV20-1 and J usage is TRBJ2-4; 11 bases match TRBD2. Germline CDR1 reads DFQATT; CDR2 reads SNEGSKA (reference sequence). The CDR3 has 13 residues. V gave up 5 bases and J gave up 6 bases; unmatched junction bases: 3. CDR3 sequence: CSAFSGRANIQYF. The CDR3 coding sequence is TGCAGTGCTTTTAGCGGGAGGGCAAACATTCAGTACTTC.

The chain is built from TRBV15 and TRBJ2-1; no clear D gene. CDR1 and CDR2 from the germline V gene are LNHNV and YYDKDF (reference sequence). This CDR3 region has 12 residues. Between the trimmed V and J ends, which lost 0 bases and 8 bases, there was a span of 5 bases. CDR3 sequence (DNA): TGTGCCACCAGCAGAGATGCGTATGAGCAGTTCTTC. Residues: CATSRDAYEQFF.

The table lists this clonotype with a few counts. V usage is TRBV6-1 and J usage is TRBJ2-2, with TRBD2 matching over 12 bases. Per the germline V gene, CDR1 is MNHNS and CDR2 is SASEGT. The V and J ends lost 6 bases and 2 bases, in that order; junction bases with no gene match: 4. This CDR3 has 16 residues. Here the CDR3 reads CASRTTSGRNTGELFF. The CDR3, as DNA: TGTGCCAGCAGGACGACTAGCGGGAGAAACACCGGGGAGCTGTTTTTT.

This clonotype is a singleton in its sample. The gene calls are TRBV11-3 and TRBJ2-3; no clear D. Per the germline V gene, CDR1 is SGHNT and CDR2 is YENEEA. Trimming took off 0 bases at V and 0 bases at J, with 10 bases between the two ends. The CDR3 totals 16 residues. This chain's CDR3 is CASSLDLGGSTDTQYF. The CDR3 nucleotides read TGTGCCAGCAGCTTAGATCTCGGTGGGAGCACAGATACGCAGTATTTT.